Listed below are T cell receptor beta chains from one sample, sequenced in a study of tumor-infiltrating lymphocytes in localized non-small cell lung cancer. Some clones are missing from TCRdb's copy, which holds only in-frame ones; the method was immunoSEQ multiplex PCR. This sample carries over 10,000 clones, 60% to 85% of them seen once, and the ten largest clones take approximately 4.5%. Sequencing was done on a sample of lung tumor tissue. Receptors were obtained from a human donor with non-small cell lung cancer. Each CDR3 is given without its conserved first and last residue. Fields, in order: V gene, CDR3 protein.

TRBV7-3 ASSRDYNNNEQF
TRBV5-5 ASVGYGTGGTGELF
TRBV28 ASRTFGDTQY
TRBV7-2 ASSRQPTSGSTDTQY
TRBV7-9 ASSLWGGTSQETQY
TRBV7-2 ASSFFGNTIY
TRBV11-3 ASSPGLLDEQF
TRBV5-4 ASRGGRGTDTQY
TRBV9 ASSVSGREAGELF
TRBV9 ASSETGTPMGEQY